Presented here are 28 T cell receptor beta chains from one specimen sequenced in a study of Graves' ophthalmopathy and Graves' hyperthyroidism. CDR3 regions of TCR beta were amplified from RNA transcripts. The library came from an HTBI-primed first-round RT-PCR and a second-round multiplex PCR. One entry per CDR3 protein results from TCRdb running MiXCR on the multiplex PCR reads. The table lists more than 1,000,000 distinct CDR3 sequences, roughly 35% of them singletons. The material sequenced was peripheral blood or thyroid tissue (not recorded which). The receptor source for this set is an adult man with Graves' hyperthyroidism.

The CDR3 spells CATSDQRDRANQPQHF. The CDR3, as DNA: TGTGCCACCAGTGACCAACGAGACAGGGCCAATCAGCCCCAGCATTTT. The rearrangement joins TRBV13 to TRBJ1-5; TRBD1 agrees at 7 bases. The CDR3 is made up of 16 amino acids. The germline CDR1 and CDR2 sequences are PRHDT and FYEKMQ (reference sequence). The V segment lost 10 bases and the J segment 3 bases; nucleotides outside the gene matches: 15.

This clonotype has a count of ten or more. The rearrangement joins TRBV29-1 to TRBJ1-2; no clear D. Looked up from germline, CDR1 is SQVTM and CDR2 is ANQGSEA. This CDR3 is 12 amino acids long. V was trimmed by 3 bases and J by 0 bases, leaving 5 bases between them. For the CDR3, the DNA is TGCAGCGTTGAGGCAGCTAACTATGGCTACACCTTC. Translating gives CSVEAANYGYTF.

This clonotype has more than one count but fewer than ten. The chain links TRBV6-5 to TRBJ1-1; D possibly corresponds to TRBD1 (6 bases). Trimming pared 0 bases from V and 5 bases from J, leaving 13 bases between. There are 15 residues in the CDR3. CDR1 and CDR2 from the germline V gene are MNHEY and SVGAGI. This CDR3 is CASSYSQGPRTEAFF. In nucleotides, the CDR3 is TGTGCCAGCAGTTACTCGCAGGGGCCGAGAACTGAAGCTTTCTTT.

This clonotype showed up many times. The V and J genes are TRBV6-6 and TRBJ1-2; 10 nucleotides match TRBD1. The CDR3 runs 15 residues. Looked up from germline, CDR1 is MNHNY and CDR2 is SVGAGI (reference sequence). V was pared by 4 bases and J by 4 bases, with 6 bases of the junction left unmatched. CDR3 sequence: CASSSQTGGFYGYTF. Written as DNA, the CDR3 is TGTGCCAGCAGTTCACAGACAGGGGGCTTCTATGGCTACACCTTC.

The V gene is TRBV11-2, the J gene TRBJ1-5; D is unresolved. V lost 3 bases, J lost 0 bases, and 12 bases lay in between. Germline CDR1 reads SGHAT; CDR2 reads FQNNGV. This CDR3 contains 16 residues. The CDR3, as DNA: TGTGCCAGCAGCTTGAATCGGGCAGGTAGCAATCAGCCCCAGCATTTT. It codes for CASSLNRAGSNQPQHF.

Here the CDR3 reads CASSLGHLEKLFF. CDR3 in DNA: TGTGCCAGCAGCCTAGGACACCTAGAAAAACTGTTTTTT. The chain couples TRBV7-8 to TRBJ1-4; tentative D call: TRBD1 (5 bases). The V and J ends lost 5 bases and 8 bases respectively, with 12 bases between them. The germline V gene has CDR1 SGHVS and CDR2 FQNEAQ. This CDR3 is built from 13 residues. Based on the CDR3 plus reference TRBV7-8 and TRBJ1-4, the full variable domain is GAGVSQSPRYKVAKRGQDVALRCDPISGHVSLFWYQQALGQGPEFLTYFQNEAQLDKSGLPSDRFFAERPEGSVSTLKIQRTQQEDSAVYLCASSLGHLEKLFFGSGTQLSVL.

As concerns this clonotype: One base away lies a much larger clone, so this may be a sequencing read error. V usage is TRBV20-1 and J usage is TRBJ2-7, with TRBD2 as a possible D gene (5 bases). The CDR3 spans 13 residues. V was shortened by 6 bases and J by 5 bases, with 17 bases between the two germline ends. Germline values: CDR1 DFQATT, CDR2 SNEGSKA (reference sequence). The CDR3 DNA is TGCAGTGCCGCGGGTGTCGGAGGCCACGAGCAGTACTTC. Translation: CSAAGVGGHEQYF.

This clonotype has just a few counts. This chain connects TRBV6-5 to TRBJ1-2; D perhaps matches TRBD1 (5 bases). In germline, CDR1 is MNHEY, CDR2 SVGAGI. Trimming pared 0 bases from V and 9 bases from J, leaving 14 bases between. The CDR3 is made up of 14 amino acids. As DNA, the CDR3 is TGTGCCAGCAGTTACTCGAACCGGGGGTATAGCTACACCTTC. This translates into CASSYSNRGYSYTF.

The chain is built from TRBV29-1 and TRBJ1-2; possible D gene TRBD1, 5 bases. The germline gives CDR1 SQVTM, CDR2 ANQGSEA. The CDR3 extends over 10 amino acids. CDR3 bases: TGCAGGGGGACGGGGGATGGCTACACCTTC. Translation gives CRGTGDGYTF.

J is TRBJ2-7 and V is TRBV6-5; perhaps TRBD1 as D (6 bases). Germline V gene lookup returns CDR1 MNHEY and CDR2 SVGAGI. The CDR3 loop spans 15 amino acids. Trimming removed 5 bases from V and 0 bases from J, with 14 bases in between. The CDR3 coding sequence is TGTGCCAGCAGTGAAGGGACAATAAGCTCCTACGAGCAGTACTTC. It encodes CASSEGTISSYEQYF.

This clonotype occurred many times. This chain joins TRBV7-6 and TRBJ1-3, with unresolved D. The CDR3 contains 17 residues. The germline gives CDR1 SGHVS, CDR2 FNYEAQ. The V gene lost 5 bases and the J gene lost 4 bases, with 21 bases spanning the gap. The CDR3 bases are TGTGCCAGCAGCGTCGGGCGGGGTCAGGCCTACGGAAACACCATATATTTT. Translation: CASSVGRGQAYGNTIYF.

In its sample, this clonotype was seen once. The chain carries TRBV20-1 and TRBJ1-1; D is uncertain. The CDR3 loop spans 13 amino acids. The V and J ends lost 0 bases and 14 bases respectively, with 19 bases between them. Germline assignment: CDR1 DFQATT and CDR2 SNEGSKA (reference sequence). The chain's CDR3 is CSAREVMNTGAFF. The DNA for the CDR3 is TGCAGTGCTAGAGAAGTAATGAACACTGGAGCCTTCTTT.

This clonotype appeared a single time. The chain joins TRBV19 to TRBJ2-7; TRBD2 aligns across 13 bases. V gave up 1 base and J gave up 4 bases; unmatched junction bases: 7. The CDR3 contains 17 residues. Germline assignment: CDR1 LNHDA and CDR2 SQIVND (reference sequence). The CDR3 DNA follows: TGTGCCAGTAGTATAGCCCGGACTAGCGGGAGAGGGTACGAGCAGTACTTC. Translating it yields CASSIARTSGRGYEQYF.

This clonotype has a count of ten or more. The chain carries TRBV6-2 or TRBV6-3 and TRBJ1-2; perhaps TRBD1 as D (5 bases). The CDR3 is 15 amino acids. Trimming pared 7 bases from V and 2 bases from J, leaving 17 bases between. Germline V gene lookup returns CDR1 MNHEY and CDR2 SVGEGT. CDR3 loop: CASTQGQGYNYGYTF. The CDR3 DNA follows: TGTGCCAGCACCCAAGGGCAGGGTTACAACTATGGCTACACCTTC.

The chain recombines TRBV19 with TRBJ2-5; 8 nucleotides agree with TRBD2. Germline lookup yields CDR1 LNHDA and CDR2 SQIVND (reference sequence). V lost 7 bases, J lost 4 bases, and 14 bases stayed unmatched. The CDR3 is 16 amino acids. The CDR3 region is CASMLSGGAAGETQYF. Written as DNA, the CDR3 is TGTGCCAGTATGTTATCGGGAGGGGCGGCCGGAGAGACCCAGTACTTC. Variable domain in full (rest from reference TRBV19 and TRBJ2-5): DGGITQSPKYLFRKEGQNVTLSCEQNLNHDAMYWYRQDPGQGLRLIYYSQIVNDFQKGDIAEGYSVSREKKESFPLTVTSAQKNPTAFYLCASMLSGGAAGETQYFGPGTRLLVL.

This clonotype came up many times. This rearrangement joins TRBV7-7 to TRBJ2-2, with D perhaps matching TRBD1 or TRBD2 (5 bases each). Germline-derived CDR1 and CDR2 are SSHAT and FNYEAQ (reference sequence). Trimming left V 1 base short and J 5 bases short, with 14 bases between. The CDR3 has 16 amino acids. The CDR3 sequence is CASSLGWGTRTGELFF. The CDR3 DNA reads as TGTGCCAGCAGCTTAGGGTGGGGGACGAGGACCGGGGAGCTGTTTTTT.

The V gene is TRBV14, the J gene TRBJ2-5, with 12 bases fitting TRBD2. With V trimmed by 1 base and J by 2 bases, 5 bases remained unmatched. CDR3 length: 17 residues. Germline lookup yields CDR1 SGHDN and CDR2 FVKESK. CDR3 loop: CASSQALAGGPQETQYF. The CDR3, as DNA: TGTGCCAGCAGCCAAGCACTAGCGGGGGGACCACAAGAGACCCAGTACTTC.

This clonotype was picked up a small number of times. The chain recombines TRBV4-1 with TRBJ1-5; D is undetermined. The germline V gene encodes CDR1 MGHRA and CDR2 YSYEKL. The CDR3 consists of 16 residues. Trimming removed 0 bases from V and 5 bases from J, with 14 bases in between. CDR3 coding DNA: TGCGCCAGCAGCCAAGAAAGCGGTTATGGGGATCAGCCCCAGCATTTT. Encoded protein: CASSQESGYGDQPQHF.

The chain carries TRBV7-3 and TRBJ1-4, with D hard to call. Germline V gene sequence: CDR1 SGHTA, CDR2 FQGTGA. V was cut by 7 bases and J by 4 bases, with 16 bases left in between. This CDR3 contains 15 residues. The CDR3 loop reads CASTASRRSNEKLFF. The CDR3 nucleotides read TGTGCCAGCACCGCCTCTCGGAGGAGTAATGAAAAACTGTTTTTT.

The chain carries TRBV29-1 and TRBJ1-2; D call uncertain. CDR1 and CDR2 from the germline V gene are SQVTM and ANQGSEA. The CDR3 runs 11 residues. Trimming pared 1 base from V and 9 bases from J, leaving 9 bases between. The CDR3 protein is CSVEAGGSYTF. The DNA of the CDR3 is TGCAGCGTTGAAGCGGGAGGGAGCTACACCTTC.

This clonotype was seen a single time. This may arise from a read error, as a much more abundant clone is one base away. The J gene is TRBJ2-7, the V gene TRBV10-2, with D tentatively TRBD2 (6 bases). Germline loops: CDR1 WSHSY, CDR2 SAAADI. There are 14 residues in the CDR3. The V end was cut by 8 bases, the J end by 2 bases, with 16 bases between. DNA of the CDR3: TGCGCCAGCGGGCGGAGGGGAATGCCCTACGAGCAGTACTTC. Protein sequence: CASGRRGMPYEQYF.

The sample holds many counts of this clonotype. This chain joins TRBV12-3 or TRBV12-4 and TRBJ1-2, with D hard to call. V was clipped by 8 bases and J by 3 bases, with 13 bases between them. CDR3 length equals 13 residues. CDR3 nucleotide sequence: TGTGCCAGCCTACACGGGGAACACTATGGCTACACCTTC. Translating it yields CASLHGEHYGYTF.

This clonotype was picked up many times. As DNA, the CDR3 is TGTGCCAGCAATCGAAACCAGAACACCGGGGAGCTGTTTTTT. This codes for CASNRNQNTGELFF. The chain joins TRBV7-8 to TRBJ2-2; D is unclear. This CDR3 is 14 amino acids long. CDR1 SGHVS and CDR2 FQNEAQ come from the germline V gene. Between the trimmed V and J ends, which lost 7 bases and 1 base, there was a span of 10 bases.

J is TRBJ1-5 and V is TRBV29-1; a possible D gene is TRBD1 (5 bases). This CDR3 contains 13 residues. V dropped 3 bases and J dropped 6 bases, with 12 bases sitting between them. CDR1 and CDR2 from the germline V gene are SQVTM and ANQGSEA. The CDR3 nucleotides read TGCAGCGTTGACCTGGGACTTGGTCAGCCCCAGCATTTT. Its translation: CSVDLGLGQPQHF.

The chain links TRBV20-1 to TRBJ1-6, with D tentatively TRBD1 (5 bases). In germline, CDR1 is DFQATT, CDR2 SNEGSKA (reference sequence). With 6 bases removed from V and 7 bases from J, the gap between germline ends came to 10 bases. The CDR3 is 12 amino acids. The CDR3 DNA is TGCAGTGCCAGGGCGATCAATTCACCCCTCCACTTT. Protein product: CSARAINSPLHF.

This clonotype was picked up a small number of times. The CDR3 here is CASSPGPGSQGGTQYF. The CDR3 bases are TGCGCCAGCAGCCCGGGGCCGGGGAGCCAAGGTGGGACCCAGTACTTC. The gene calls are TRBV4-1 and TRBJ2-5; D may correspond to TRBD1 or TRBD2 (5 bases each). CDR1 and CDR2 from the germline V gene are MGHRA and YSYEKL. CDR3 length: 16 residues. V lost 4 bases and J lost 7, with 22 bases in between.

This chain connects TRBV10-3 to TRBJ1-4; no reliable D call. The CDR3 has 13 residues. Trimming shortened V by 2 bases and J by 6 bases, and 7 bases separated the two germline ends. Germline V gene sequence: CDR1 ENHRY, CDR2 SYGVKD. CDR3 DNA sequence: TGTGCCATCAGTGAGGAGCAGGATGAAAAACTGTTTTTT. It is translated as CAISEEQDEKLFF.

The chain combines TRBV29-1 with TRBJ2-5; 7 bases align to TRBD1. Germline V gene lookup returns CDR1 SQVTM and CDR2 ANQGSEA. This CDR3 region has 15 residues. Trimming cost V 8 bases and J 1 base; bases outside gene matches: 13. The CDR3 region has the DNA TGCAGCAGCCCTGGGCCCAGGGGGTCCCAAGAGACCCAGTACTTC. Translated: CSSPGPRGSQETQYF.